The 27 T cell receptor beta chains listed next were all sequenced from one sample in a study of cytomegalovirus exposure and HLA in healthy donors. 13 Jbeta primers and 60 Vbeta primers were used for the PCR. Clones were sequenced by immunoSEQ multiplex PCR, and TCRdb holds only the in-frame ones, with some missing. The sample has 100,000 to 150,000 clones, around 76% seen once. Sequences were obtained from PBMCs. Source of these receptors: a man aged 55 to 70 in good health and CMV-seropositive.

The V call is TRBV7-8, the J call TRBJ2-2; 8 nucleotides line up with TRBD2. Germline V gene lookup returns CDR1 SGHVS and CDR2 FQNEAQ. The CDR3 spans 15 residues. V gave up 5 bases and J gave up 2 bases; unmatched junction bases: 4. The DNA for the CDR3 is TGTGCCAGCAGCCAGCGGGGGAGAAACACCGGGGAGCTGTTTTTT. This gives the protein CASSQRGRNTGELFF.

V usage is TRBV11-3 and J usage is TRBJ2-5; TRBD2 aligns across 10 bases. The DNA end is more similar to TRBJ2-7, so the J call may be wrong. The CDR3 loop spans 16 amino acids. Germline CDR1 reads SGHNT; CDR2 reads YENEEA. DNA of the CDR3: TGTGCCAGCAGCTTAGGTGGGCTAGCGGGAGTCCACGAGCAGTACTTC. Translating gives CASSLGGLAGVHEQYF.

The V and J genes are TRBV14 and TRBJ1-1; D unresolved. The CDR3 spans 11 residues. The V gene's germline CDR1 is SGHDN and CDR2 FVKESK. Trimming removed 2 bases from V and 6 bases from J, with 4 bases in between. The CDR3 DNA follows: TGTGCCAGCAGCCAATCGGCTGAAGCTTTCTTT. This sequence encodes CASSQSAEAFF.

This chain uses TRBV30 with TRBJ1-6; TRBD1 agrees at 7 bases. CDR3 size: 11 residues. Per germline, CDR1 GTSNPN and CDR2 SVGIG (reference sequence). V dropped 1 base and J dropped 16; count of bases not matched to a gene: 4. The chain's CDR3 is CAWSAPGQLHF. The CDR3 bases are TGTGCCTGGAGTGCACCGGGACAGCTCCACTTT. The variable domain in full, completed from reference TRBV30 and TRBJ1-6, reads SQTIHQWPATLVQPVGSPLSLECTVEGTSNPNLYWYRQAAGRGLQLLFYSVGIGQISSEVPQNLSASRPQDRQFILSSKKLLLSDSGFYLCAWSAPGQLHFGNGTRLTVT.

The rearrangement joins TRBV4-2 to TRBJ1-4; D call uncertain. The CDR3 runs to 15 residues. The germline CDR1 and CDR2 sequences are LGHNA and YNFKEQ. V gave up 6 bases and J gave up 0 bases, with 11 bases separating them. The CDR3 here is CASSSSSATNEKLFF. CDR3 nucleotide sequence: TGTGCCAGCAGTTCCTCCTCCGCAACTAATGAAAAACTGTTTTTT.

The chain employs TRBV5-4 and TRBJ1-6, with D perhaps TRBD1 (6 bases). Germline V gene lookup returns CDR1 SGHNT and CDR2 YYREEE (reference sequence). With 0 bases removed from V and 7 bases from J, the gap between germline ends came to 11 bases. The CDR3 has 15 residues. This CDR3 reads CASSLEQGGNSPLHF. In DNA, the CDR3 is TGTGCCAGCAGCTTGGAACAGGGAGGGAATTCACCCCTCCACTTT.

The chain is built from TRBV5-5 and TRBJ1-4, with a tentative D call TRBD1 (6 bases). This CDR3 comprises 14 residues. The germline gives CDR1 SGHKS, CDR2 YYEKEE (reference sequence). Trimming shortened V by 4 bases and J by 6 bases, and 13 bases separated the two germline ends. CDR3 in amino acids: CASSHGGGYEKLFF. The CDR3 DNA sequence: TGTGCCAGCAGCCACGGTGGGGGCTATGAAAAACTGTTTTTT.

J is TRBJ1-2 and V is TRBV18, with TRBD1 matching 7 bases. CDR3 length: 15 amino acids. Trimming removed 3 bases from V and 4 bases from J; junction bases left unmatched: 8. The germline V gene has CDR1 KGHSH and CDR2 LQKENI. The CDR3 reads CASSPETGMGYGYTF. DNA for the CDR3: TGTGCCAGCTCACCGGAGACAGGGATGGGCTATGGCTACACCTTC.

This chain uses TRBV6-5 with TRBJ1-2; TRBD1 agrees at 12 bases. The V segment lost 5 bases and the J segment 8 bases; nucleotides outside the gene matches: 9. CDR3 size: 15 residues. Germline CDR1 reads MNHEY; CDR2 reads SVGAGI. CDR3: CASSRGTGGAGGYTF. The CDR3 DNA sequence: TGTGCCAGCAGTCGCGGGACAGGGGGCGCCGGGGGCTACACCTTC.

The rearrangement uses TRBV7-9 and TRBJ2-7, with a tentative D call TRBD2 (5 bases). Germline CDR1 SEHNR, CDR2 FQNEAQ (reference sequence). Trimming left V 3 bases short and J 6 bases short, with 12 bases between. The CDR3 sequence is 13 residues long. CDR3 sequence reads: CASSFLVEGEQYF. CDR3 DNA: TGTGCCAGCAGCTTTTTGGTAGAGGGCGAGCAGTACTTC. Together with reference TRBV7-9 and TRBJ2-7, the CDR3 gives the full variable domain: DTGVSQNPRHKITKRGQNVTFRCDPISEHNRLYWYRQTLGQGPEFLTYFQNEAQLEKSRLLSDRFSAERPKGSFSTLEIQRTEQGDSAMYLCASSFLVEGEQYFGPGTRLTVT.

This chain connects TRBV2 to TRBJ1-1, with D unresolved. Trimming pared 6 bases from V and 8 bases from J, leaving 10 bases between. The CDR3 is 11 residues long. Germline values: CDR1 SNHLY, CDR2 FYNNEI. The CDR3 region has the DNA TGTGCCAGCAGGCTATCCCAAGAAGCTTTCTTT. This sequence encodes CASRLSQEAFF.

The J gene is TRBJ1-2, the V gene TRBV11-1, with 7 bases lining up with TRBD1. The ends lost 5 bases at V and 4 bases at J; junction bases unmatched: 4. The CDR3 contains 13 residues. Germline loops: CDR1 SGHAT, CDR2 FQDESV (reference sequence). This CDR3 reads CASSMTGPYGYTF. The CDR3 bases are TGTGCCAGCAGCATGACAGGGCCCTATGGCTACACCTTC. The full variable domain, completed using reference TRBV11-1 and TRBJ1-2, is EAEVAQSPRYKITEKSQAVAFWCDPISGHATLYWYRQILGQGPELLVQFQDESVVDDSQLPKDRFSAERLKGVDSTLKIQPAELGDSAMYLCASSMTGPYGYTFGSGTRLTVV.

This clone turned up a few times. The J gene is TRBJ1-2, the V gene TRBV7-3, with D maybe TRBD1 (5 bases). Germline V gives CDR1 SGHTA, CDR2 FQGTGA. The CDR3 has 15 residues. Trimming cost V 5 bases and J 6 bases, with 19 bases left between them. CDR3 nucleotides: TGTGCCAGCAGCGGTTATGCTCGGCAGGGCAATGGCTACACCTTC. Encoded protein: CASSGYARQGNGYTF.

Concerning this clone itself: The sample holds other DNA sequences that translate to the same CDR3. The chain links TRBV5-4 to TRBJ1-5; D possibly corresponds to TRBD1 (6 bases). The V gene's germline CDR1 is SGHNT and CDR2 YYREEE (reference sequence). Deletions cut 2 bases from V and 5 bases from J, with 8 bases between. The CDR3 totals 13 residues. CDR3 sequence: CASSFSGDQPQHF. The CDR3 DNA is TGTGCCAGCAGCTTTTCAGGGGATCAGCCCCAGCATTTT. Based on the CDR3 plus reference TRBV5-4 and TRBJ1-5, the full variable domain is ETGVTQSPTHLIKTRGQQVTLRCSSQSGHNTVSWYQQALGQGPQFIFQYYREEENGRGNFPPRFSGLQFPNYSSELNVNALELDDSALYLCASSFSGDQPQHFGDGTRLSIL.

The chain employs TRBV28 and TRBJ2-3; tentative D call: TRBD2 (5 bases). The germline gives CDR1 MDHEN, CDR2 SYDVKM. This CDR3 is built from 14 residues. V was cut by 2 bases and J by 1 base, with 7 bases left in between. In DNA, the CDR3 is TGTGCCAGCAGTTTAGGACTTCGCACAGATACGCAGTATTTT. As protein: CASSLGLRTDTQYF.

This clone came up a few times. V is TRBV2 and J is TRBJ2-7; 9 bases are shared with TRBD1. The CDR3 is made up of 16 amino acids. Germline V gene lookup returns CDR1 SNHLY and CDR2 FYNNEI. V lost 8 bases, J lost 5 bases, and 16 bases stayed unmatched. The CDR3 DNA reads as TGTGCCAGCGCACCGGGACAGGGACGCGGGAGAAACGAGCAGTACTTC. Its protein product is CASAPGQGRGRNEQYF.

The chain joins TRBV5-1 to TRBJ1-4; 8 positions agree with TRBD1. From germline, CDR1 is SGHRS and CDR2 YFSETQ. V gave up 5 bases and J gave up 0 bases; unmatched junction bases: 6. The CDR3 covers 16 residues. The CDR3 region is CASRSGTGPTNEKLFF. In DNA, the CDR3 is TGCGCCAGCAGGTCCGGGACAGGACCAACTAATGAAAAACTGTTTTTT.

CDR3 nucleotide sequence: TGTGCCAGCAGTTTCGCCGACAGGGTTAATGGCTACACCTTC. The encoded protein is CASSFADRVNGYTF. The V gene is TRBV27, the J gene TRBJ1-2; TRBD1 matches 7 bases. CDR1 MNHEY and CDR2 SMNVEV come from the germline V gene (reference sequence). V trimming: 3 bases; J trimming: 6 bases; junction bases outside the gene matches: 7. The CDR3 extends over 14 amino acids.

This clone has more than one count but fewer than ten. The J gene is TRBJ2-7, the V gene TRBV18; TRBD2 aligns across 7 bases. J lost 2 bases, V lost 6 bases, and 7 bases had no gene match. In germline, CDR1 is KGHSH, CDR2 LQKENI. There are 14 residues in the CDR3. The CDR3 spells CASSPGEGTYEQYF. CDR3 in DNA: TGTGCCAGCTCCCCGGGGGAGGGCACCTACGAGCAGTACTTC.

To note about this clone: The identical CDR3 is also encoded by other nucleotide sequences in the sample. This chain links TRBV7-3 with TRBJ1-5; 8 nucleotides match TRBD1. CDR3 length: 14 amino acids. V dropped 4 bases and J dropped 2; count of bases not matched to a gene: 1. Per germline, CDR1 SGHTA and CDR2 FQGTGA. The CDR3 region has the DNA TGTGCCAGCAGCTCGACAGGGGGCAATCAGCCCCAGCATTTT. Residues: CASSSTGGNQPQHF. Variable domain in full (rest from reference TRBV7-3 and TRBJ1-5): GAGVSQTPSNKVTEKGKYVELRCDPISGHTALYWYRQSLGQGPEFLIYFQGTGAADDSGLPNDRFFAVRPEGSVSTLKIQRTERGDSAVYLCASSSTGGNQPQHFGDGTRLSIL.

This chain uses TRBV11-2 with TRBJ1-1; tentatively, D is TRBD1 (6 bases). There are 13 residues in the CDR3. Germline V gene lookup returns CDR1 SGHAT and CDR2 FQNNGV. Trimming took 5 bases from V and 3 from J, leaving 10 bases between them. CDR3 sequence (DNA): TGTGCCAGCAGCACAAGACAGGACACTGAAGCTTTCTTT. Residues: CASSTRQDTEAFF.

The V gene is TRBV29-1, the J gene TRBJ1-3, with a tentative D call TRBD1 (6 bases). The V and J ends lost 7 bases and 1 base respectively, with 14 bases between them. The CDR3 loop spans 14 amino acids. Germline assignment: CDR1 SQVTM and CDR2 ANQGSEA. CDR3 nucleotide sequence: TGCAGCGAAGTGCAGGGGCTTTCTGGAAACACCATATATTTT. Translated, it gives CSEVQGLSGNTIYF.

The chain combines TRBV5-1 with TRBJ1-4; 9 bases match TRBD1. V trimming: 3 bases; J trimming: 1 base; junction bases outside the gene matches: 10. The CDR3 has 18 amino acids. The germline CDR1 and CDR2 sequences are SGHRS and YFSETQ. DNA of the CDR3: TGCGCCAGCAGCTCCGGGACAGGGAGTTTGCGAACTAATGAAAAACTGTTTTTT. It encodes CASSSGTGSLRTNEKLFF.

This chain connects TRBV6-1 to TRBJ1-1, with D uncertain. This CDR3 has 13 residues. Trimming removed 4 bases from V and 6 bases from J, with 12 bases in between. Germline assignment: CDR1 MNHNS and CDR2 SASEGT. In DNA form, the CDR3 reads TGTGCCAGCAGTGTGGCGGTGTACGCTGAAGCTTTCTTT. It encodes CASSVAVYAEAFF.

The CDR3 sequence: CASSVDSDNSPLHF. Here the CDR3 DNA reads TGTGCCAGCAGTGTGGACAGCGATAATTCACCCCTCCACTTT. The chain couples TRBV6-1 to TRBJ1-6; D perhaps matches TRBD1 (6 bases). The V gene lost 4 bases and the J gene lost 5 bases, with 9 bases spanning the gap. Looked up from germline, CDR1 is MNHNS and CDR2 is SASEGT. This CDR3 comprises 14 residues.

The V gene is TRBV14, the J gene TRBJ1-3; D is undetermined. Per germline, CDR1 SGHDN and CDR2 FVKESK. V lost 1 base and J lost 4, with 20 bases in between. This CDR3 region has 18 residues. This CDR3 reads CASSQGIALNDPGNTIYF. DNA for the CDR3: TGTGCCAGCAGCCAAGGTATCGCACTTAACGATCCCGGAAACACCATATATTTT.

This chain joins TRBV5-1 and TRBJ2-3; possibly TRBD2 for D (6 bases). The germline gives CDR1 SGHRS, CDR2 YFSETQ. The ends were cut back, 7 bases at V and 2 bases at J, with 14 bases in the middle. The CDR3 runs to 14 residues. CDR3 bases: TGCGCCAGCGCGGGGCTAGTGACCACAGATACGCAGTATTTT. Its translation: CASAGLVTTDTQYF.